This T cell receptor (beta chain) was documented in a study of a mutant IDH1 vaccine in newly diagnosed glioma. At the level of the study: Treated patients showed a male proportion of around 62%, a female proportion of 37.5%, and a mean age of approximately 40 years. Receipt of radiotherapy, temozolomide, or both preceded the study, and most received both. Study-wide results and caveats: Approximately 93% of patients showed vaccine-induced immune responses across multiple MHC alleles.

V was shortened by 3 bases and J by 0 bases, with 9 bases between the two germline ends. The CDR3 is made up of 14 amino acids. CDR1 and CDR2 from the germline V gene are SQVTM and ANQGSEA. Sequencing was performed with immunoSEQ multiplex PCR; in TCRdb, only in-frame clones are kept and a portion is missing. The table lists fewer than 45,000 clones, approximately 90% of them singletons, with about 3.9% in the top ten. Documented time point: week 23, last vaccination. With topical imiquimod, each dose of the vaccine consisted of 300 ug of mutant IDH1 20-mer peptide. This clone was counted a single time. As yet, its antigen is unknown.

This sequence joins TRBV29-1 and TRBJ2-1; D might be TRBD1 (6 bases). This clonotype was sampled from a man between 50 and 59 years old with glioma. The specimen comprised PBMCs, sampled from a glioma patient whose treatment included an IDH1 peptide vaccine. CDR3 region: CSVDGRGSYNEQFF. The CDR3 coding sequence is TGCAGCGTTGATGGCAGGGGCTCCTACAATGAGCAGTTCTTC.